One sample yielded the 5 T cell receptor beta chains listed below, sequenced in a study of blood T cells in healthy people across ages. The authors ran a second PCR of about 6 to 11 cycles using a sample-barcoded 5' primer and a J-beta primer mix. TCRdb re-called the 5' RACE reads through MiXCR, storing one row per CDR3 protein. This table holds about 1.6 million distinct CDR3 sequences, approximately 32% found once. Sequencing was done on a sample of blood. These receptors were collected from a woman in her thirties in good health.

This clonotype has just a few counts. The chain combines TRBV6-1 with TRBJ2-7; TRBD2 matches 10 bases. Germline CDR1 MNHNS, CDR2 SASEGT. The V and J ends lost 4 bases and 1 base, in that order; junction bases with no gene match: 10. This CDR3 comprises 17 residues. The CDR3 bases are TGTGCCAGCAGTGGGCAAGGGAGGACTAGCGGATCCTACGAGCAGTACTTC. Encoded protein: CASSGQGRTSGSYEQYF.

The chain couples TRBV27 to TRBJ2-1; the D gene is possibly TRBD2 (5 bases). The CDR3 runs to 15 residues. Trimming removed 5 bases from V and 9 bases from J, with 20 bases in between. The germline gives CDR1 MNHEY, CDR2 SMNVEV (reference sequence). The CDR3 region has the DNA TGTGCCAGCAGTCCGCACATATTGTGGGCGGGTGAGCAGTTCTTC. It yields the protein CASSPHILWAGEQFF.

The sample holds many counts of this clonotype. The chain has TRBV4-1 and TRBJ2-3; 9 positions agree with TRBD2. V lost 3 bases and J lost 1; bases outside the gene matches: 5. The germline V gene has CDR1 MGHRA and CDR2 YSYEKL. The CDR3 runs 16 residues. The CDR3 is CASSHQGLAGTDTQYF. Here the CDR3 DNA reads TGCGCCAGCAGCCACCAGGGACTAGCAGGCACAGATACGCAGTATTTT.

The V and J genes are TRBV7-3 and TRBJ2-3, with 7 bases aligning to TRBD2. This CDR3 comprises 15 residues. Losses at the gene ends were 1 base for V and 3 bases for J; bases not matched to a gene: 4. CDR1 and CDR2 from the germline V gene are SGHTA and FQGTGA. The CDR3 DNA is TGTGCCAGCAGCTTAAACGCGGGAGAAACAGATACGCAGTATTTT. It codes for CASSLNAGETDTQYF.

This clonotype came up a few times. For the CDR3, the DNA is TGCAGTGCTAGAGCACTCAAAGGGGGAAACACTGAAGCTTTCTTT. Residues: CSARALKGGNTEAFF. V usage is TRBV20-1 and J usage is TRBJ1-1; tentatively, D is TRBD1 (6 bases). V was clipped by 1 base and J by 2 bases, with 14 bases between them. The CDR3 is 15 amino acids. Looked up from germline, CDR1 is DFQATT and CDR2 is SNEGSKA (reference sequence).